This note documents a single T cell receptor (beta chain) sequence. This sample is part of a study of regulatory T cells in long-lasting Graves disease. RNA isolated from PBMCs was used to make the TCR library. About 8.8 milliliters of peripheral blood were drawn into EDTA tubes. TCRdb itself ran the reads through MiXCR, one entry per CDR3 protein. Of about 1,200 distinct CDR3 sequences detected, around 78% appear once; the ten largest clones hold over 7.5%. The source material was peripheral blood mononuclear cells (PBMCs), sampled with antithyroid drug treatment, in newly diagnosed or persistent Graves disease (not recorded which). The source of this sequence is a woman in her 30s with Graves disease.

This CDR3 reads CASSEAKIWQYF. DNA for the CDR3: TGTGCCAGCAGTGAAGCGAAGATCTGGCAATATTTT. This sequence joins TRBV2 and TRBJ1-3; D not certain. This CDR3 region has 12 residues. Trimming left V 0 bases short and J 15 bases short, with 12 bases between. Germline CDR1 SNHLY, CDR2 FYNNEI.